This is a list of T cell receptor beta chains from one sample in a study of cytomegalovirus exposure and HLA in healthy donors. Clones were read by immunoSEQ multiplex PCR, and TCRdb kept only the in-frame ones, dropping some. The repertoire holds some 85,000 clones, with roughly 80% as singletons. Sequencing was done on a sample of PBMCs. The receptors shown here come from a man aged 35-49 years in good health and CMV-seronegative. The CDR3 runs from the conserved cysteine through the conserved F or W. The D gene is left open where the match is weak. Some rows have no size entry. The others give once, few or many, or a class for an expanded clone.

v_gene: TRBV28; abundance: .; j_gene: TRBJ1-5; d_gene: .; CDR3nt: TGTGCCAGCAGTTTTAAAGGGGTGAGCAATCAGCCCCAGCATTTT; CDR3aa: CASSFKGVSNQPQHF
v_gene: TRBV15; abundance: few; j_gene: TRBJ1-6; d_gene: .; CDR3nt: TGTGCCACCAGAGGGGAGGTAGGATCCTATAATTCACCCCTCCACTTT; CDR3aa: CATRGEVGSYNSPLHF
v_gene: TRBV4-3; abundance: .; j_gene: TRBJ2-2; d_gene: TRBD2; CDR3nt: TGCGCCAGCAGCCAAGATAGACTAGCGAAGTACACCGGGGAGCTGTTTTTT; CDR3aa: CASSQDRLAKYTGELFF
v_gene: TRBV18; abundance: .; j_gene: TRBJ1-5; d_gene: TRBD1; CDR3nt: TGTGCCAGCTCACAATCAGGGGGCAGTCAGCCCCAGCATTTT; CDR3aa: CASSQSGGSQPQHF
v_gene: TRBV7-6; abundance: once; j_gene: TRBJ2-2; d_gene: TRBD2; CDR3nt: TGTGCCAGCAGCGTAGCACCACCCAGCGGGGTTAGGATCGGGGAGCTGTTTTTT; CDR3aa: CASSVAPPSGVRIGELFF
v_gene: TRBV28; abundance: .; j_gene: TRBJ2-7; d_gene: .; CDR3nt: TGTGCCAGCAGCCCCTCCGGCGGGGCCTCCTACGAGCAGTACTTC; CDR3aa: CASSPSGGASYEQYF
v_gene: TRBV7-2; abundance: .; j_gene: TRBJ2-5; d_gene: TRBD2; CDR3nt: TGTGCCAGCAGCTTAATACTAGCGGGGGGCCAAGAGACCCAGTACTTC; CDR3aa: CASSLILAGGQETQYF
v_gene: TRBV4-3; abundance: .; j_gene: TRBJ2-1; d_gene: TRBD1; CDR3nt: TGCGCCAGCAGCCATACCACAGGGGGCGGTTTCTCCTACAATGAGCAGTTCTTC; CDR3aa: CASSHTTGGGFSYNEQFF
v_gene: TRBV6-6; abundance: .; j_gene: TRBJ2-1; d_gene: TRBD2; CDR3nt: TGTGCCAGCAGTTCTAGCGGGGGGAACAATGAGCAGTTCTTC; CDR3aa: CASSSSGGNNEQFF
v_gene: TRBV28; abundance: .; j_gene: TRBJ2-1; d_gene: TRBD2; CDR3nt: TGTGCCAGCATCCTGACGGGGGGAGGCTACAATGAGCAGTTCTTC; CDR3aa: CASILTGGGYNEQFF
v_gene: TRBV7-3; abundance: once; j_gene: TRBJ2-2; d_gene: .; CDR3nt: TGTGCCAGCAGCCCGGAGCAAACCGGGGAGCTGTTTTTT; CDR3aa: CASSPEQTGELFF
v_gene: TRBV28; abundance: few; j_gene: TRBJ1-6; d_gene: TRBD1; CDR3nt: TGTGCCAGCAGCCGGACTGGGACAGCTCCAATTGGGCTCCACTTT; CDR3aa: CASSRTGTAPIGLHF
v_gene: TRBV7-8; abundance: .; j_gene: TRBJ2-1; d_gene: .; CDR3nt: TGTGCCAGCAGCTACCGGCCCAGGGAACACAATGAGCAGTTCTTC; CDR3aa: CASSYRPREHNEQFF
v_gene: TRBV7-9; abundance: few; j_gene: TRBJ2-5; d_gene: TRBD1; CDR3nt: TGTGCCAGCAGCTTAGGGCAGGGGGTAGAGACCCAGTACTTC; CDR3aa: CASSLGQGVETQYF
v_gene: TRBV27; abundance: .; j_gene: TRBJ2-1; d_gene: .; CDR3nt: TGTGCCAGCAGATCTGCGAGCTCCTACAATGAGCAGTTCTTC; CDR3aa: CASRSASSYNEQFF
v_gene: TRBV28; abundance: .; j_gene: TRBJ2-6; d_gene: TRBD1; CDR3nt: TGTGCCAGCAGGACTACTGCGGGACAGGCAGGGTCGGGGGCCAACGTCCTGACTTTC; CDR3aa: CASRTTAGQAGSGANVLTF
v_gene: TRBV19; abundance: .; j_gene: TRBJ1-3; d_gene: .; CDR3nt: TGTGCCAGTAGTATCCGCGAACAGGGATCGTTCTCCGACACCATATATTTT; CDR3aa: CASSIREQGSFSDTIYF
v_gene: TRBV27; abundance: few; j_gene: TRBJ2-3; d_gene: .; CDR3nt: TGTGCCAGCAGGCCCGGCGGGACAGATACGCAGTATTTT; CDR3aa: CASRPGGTDTQYF
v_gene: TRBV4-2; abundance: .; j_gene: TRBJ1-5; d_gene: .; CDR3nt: TGTGCCAGCAGCCTTTGGAGAGGGCATCAGCCCCAGCATTTT; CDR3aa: CASSLWRGHQPQHF
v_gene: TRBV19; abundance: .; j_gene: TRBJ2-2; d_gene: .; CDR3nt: TGTGCCAGTAGTAGGACACCGAACACCGGGGAGCTGTTTTTT; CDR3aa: CASSRTPNTGELFF
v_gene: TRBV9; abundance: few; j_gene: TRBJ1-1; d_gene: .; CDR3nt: TGTGCCAGCAGCGTAGGTGGGGCTAACACTGAAGCTTTCTTT; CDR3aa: CASSVGGANTEAFF
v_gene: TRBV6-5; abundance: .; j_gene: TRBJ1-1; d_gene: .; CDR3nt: TGTGCCAGCAGTCCACAGGTAGGGGACACTGAAGCTTTCTTT; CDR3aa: CASSPQVGDTEAFF
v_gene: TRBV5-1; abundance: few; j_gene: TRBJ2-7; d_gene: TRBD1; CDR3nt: TGCGCCAGCAGCTTGGGGGACAGGACCTACGAGCAGTACTTC; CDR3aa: CASSLGDRTYEQYF
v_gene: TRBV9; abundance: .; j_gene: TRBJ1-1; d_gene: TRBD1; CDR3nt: TGTGCCAGCAGCGTAGGGACAGGGAGAAACACTGAAGCTTTCTTT; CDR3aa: CASSVGTGRNTEAFF
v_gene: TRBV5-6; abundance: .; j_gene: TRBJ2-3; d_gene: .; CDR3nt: TGTGCCAGCCTGGGGGGACGACTCACAGATACGCAGTATTTT; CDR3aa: CASLGGRLTDTQYF
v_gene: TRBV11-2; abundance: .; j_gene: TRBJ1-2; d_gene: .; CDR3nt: TGTGCCAGCAGCTTAGGTGTCTTCGGCTACACCTTC; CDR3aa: CASSLGVFGYTF
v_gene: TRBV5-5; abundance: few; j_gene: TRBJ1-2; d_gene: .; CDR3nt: TGTGCCAGCAGCTTAACTGAACACTATGGCTACACCTTC; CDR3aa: CASSLTEHYGYTF
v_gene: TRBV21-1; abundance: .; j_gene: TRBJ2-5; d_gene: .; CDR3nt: TGTGCCAGCAGCCCGAGACTAGCGGGGGGCAGGAAGACCCAGTACTTC; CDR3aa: CASSPRLAGGRKTQYF
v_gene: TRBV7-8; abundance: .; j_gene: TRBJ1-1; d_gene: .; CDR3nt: TGTGCCAGCAGCCTTCCGGACGGGGAGAACACTGAAGCTTTCTTT; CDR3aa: CASSLPDGENTEAFF
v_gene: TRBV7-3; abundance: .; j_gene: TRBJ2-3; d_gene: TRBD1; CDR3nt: TGTGCCAGCAGCTTAAATCGAGGGGGCCATAGCACAGATACGCAGTATTTT; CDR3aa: CASSLNRGGHSTDTQYF
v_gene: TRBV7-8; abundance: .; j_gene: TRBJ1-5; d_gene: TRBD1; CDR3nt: TGTGCCAGCAGCTTCCCGGGACAGGGGGCCTTAGCGGATCAGCCCCAGCATTTT; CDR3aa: CASSFPGQGALADQPQHF
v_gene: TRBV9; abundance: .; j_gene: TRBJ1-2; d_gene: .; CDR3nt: TGTGCCAGCAGCGAAAAAGACGGGGGTAGTGGCTACACCTTC; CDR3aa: CASSEKDGGSGYTF